These 21 T cell receptor beta chains originate from one sample sequenced in a study of T cells after yellow fever vaccination. One entry per CDR3 protein results from TCRdb running MiXCR on the 5' RACE reads. The table includes some 320,000 distinct CDR3 sequences, roughly 9% detected once. Sequences were derived from CD4+ T cells sorted from PBMCs, sampled 5 days after the yellow fever booster vaccination. Every receptor here comes from a man younger than 30 who received the YFV17D yellow fever vaccine.

V usage is TRBV5-1 and J usage is TRBJ1-2; tentatively, D is TRBD1 (6 bases). Trimming shortened V by 5 bases and J by 8 bases, and 16 bases separated the two germline ends. The CDR3 consists of 13 residues. The germline gives CDR1 SGHRS, CDR2 YFSETQ. The CDR3 sequence: CASRVDSGDGYTF. DNA for the CDR3: TGCGCCAGCAGAGTCGACTCAGGGGACGGCTACACCTTC. The variable domain in full, with the rest retrieved from reference TRBV5-1 and TRBJ1-2, is KAGVTQTPRYLIKTRGQQVTLSCSPISGHRSVSWYQQTPGQGLQFLFEYFSETQRNKGNFPGRFSGRQFSNSRSEMNVSTLELGDSALYLCASRVDSGDGYTFGSGTRLTVV.

This clonotype occurred a few times. The rearrangement links TRBV12-3 or TRBV12-4 to TRBJ1-1; D may be TRBD1 (5 bases). Between the trimmed V and J ends, which lost 10 bases and 5 bases, there was a span of 20 bases. The CDR3 has 14 amino acids. The CDR3 bases are TGTGCCACCAACTTACGGGAGGGGAGAACTGAAGCTTTCTTT. It specifies CATNLREGRTEAFF.

The V call is TRBV29-1, the J call TRBJ2-1; TRBD2 matches at 7 bases. Trimming took 4 bases from V and 0 from J; bases not matched to a gene: 6. Germline lookup yields CDR1 SQVTM and CDR2 ANQGSEA. There are 15 residues in the CDR3. The chain's CDR3 is CSVGVAGSSYNEQFF. Written as DNA, the CDR3 is TGCAGCGTTGGGGTAGCGGGTAGCTCCTACAATGAGCAGTTCTTC.

This clonotype was seen more than once but under ten times. The chain joins TRBV5-6 to TRBJ1-3; D gene uncertain. V dropped 4 bases and J dropped 4 bases, with 12 bases sitting between them. Looked up from germline, CDR1 is SGHDT and CDR2 is YYEEEE. This CDR3 has 14 amino acids. For the CDR3, the DNA is TGTGCCAGCAGCCTATGGACGCGCGGAAACACCATATATTTT. It specifies CASSLWTRGNTIYF. Together with reference TRBV5-6 and TRBJ1-3, the CDR3 gives the full variable domain: DAGVTQSPTHLIKTRGQQVTLRCSPKSGHDTVSWYQQALGQGPQFIFQYYEEEERQRGNFPDRFSGHQFPNYSSELNVNALLLGDSALYLCASSLWTRGNTIYFGEGSWLTVV.

This clonotype was counted ten times or more. The chain couples TRBV7-2 to TRBJ2-3, with D uncertain. Trimming left V 3 bases short and J 5 bases short, with 6 bases between. The germline V gene has CDR1 SGHTA and CDR2 FQGNSA. CDR3 length: 12 residues. CDR3 nucleotide sequence: TGTGCCAGCAGCTTGGGCAGAGATACGCAGTATTTT. Amino acid sequence: CASSLGRDTQYF. The variable domain in full, with the rest retrieved from reference TRBV7-2 and TRBJ2-3, is GAGVSQSPSNKVTEKGKDVELRCDPISGHTALYWYRQSLGQGLEFLIYFQGNSAPDKSGLPSDRFSAERTGGSVSTLTIQRTQQEDSAVYLCASSLGRDTQYFGPGTRLTVL.

The chain combines TRBV5-1 with TRBJ2-7, with unresolved D. The CDR3 runs 13 residues. V was trimmed by 4 bases and J by 3 bases, leaving 11 bases between them. The germline CDR1 and CDR2 sequences are SGHRS and YFSETQ. DNA for the CDR3: TGCGCCAGCAGCGAGCAGGCGAACTACGAGCAGTACTTC. It specifies CASSEQANYEQYF.

This clonotype was observed at least ten times. V gene TRBV5-5 combines with J gene TRBJ1-1; possible D gene TRBD1, 5 bases. Germline CDR1 reads SGHKS; CDR2 reads YYEKEE (reference sequence). Trimming shortened V by 5 bases and J by 0 bases, and 14 bases separated the two germline ends. The CDR3 runs 15 residues. CDR3 amino acids: CASRWGGRMNTEAFF. The CDR3 DNA follows: TGTGCCAGCAGGTGGGGCGGCCGGATGAACACTGAAGCTTTCTTT.

The chain employs TRBV20-1 and TRBJ2-4; D is possibly TRBD2 (7 bases). V shed 5 bases and J shed 3 bases, with 23 bases lying between them. The CDR3 covers 17 residues. CDR1 and CDR2 from the germline V gene are DFQATT and SNEGSKA (reference sequence). The CDR3 region is CSAVGDGRGGGKNIQYF. Here the CDR3 DNA reads TGCAGTGCTGTCGGGGATGGGAGGGGGGGCGGCAAAAACATTCAGTACTTC.

The chain carries TRBV14 and TRBJ2-5; 8 nucleotides align to TRBD2. The CDR3 has 15 amino acids. Germline lookup yields CDR1 SGHDN and CDR2 FVKESK. Unmatched junction bases numbered 3, after V lost 2 bases and J lost 1 base. CDR3 in amino acids: CASSQTLAGQETQYF. CDR3 nucleotide sequence: TGTGCCAGCAGCCAAACCCTAGCGGGCCAAGAGACCCAGTACTTC.

This clonotype was counted at least ten times. J is TRBJ2-5 and V is TRBV28; D unresolved. The germline V and J ends were trimmed by 6 bases and 4 bases, with 15 bases remaining between them. CDR1 is MDHEN, CDR2 SYDVKM, per germline. The CDR3 loop spans 14 amino acids. CDR3 residues: CASSIPSRAETQYF. CDR3 bases: TGTGCCAGCAGCATTCCTTCTCGGGCAGAGACCCAGTACTTC. Looking up the rest from reference TRBV28 and TRBJ2-5 gives the full variable domain: DVKVTQSSRYLVKRTGEKVFLECVQDMDHENMFWYRQDPGLGLRLIYFSYDVKMKEKGDIPEGYSVSREKKERFSLILESASTNQTSMYLCASSIPSRAETQYFGPGTRLLVL.

This clonotype was recorded a few times. The chain has TRBV20-1 and TRBJ1-4, with D uncertain. The CDR3 is made up of 13 amino acids. Germline V lookup: CDR1 DFQATT, CDR2 SNEGSKA (reference sequence). The V gene lost 5 bases and the J gene lost 0 bases, with 7 bases spanning the gap. The CDR3 reads CSARPATNEKLFF. The CDR3 nucleotides are TGCAGTGCTCGCCCCGCAACTAATGAAAAACTGTTTTTT.

This clonotype has more than one count but fewer than ten. The rearrangement joins TRBV10-3 to TRBJ1-2, with no clear D. Trimming removed 11 bases at V and 6 bases at J, with 19 bases between. The CDR3 contains 13 residues. The germline V gene has CDR1 ENHRY and CDR2 SYGVKD. The CDR3 sequence is CAARRSLQNGYTF. The CDR3 bases are TGTGCCGCCAGGCGATCGTTACAAAATGGCTACACCTTC.

This clonotype was counted ten times or more. This chain uses TRBV3-1 with TRBJ2-5, with D perhaps TRBD1 or TRBD2 (6 bases each). CDR3 size: 13 residues. Germline V gene sequence: CDR1 LGHDT, CDR2 YNNKEL (reference sequence). The V gene lost 4 bases and the J gene lost 7 bases, with 13 bases spanning the gap. The CDR3 DNA follows: TGTGCCAGCAGCCGGAGGGGGATGGGGACCCAGTACTTC. Translated: CASSRRGMGTQYF.

The rearrangement uses TRBV7-2 and TRBJ2-2; D not certain. The CDR3 covers 14 residues. Trimming pared 5 bases from V and 0 bases from J, leaving 7 bases between. Germline-derived CDR1 and CDR2 are SGHTA and FQGNSA. Written as DNA, the CDR3 is TGTGCCAGCAGCGCAACCGCGAACACCGGGGAGCTGTTTTTT. This sequence encodes CASSATANTGELFF.

This clonotype occurred a few times. V usage is TRBV4-1 and J usage is TRBJ2-2, with 11 positions matching TRBD2. The CDR3 is made up of 18 amino acids. CDR1 is MGHRA, CDR2 YSYEKL, per germline. V lost 4 bases, J lost 1 base, and 8 bases stayed unmatched. CDR3 residues: CASSRVPGLAENTGELFF. The CDR3 nucleotides read TGCGCCAGCAGCCGAGTACCGGGACTAGCGGAGAACACCGGGGAGCTGTTTTTT.

The chain uses TRBV21-1 and TRBJ2-5; the table assigns TRBD1, which was not confirmed against the DNA. TRBV21-1 is listed as a pseudogene. The CDR3 runs 13 residues. The CDR3 bases are TGTGCCAGCAGCAAGAAGGGCGGAGAGACCCAGTACTTC. This sequence encodes CASSKKGGETQYF.

The chain carries TRBV5-6 and TRBJ2-7; D gene unclear. V shed 6 bases and J shed 4 bases, with 17 bases lying between them. CDR1 is SGHDT, CDR2 YYEEEE, per germline. The CDR3 runs 14 residues. The CDR3 loop reads CASTLTPRGYEQYV. CDR3 nucleotide sequence: TGTGCCAGCACCCTAACCCCCCGCGGATACGAGCAGTACGTC.

In this sample, this clonotype turned up a few times. J is TRBJ2-1 and V is TRBV7-6; TRBD2 matches at 14 bases. CDR3 length: 17 amino acids. Per germline, CDR1 SGHVS and CDR2 FNYEAQ. The V segment lost 5 bases and the J segment 3 bases; nucleotides outside the gene matches: 6. Here the CDR3 reads CASSRRLAGGLYNEQFF. CDR3 DNA: TGTGCCAGCAGCCGCCGACTAGCGGGGGGGCTCTACAATGAGCAGTTCTTC.

CDR3 nucleotide sequence: TGTGCCAGCAGCCCGTTATGGCGGGGGGAAAACATTCAGTACTTC. It translates to CASSPLWRGENIQYF. The chain employs TRBV4-2 and TRBJ2-4, with 8 bases fitting TRBD2. Trimming cost V 4 bases and J 5 bases; bases outside gene matches: 7. CDR1 and CDR2 (germline): LGHNA, YNFKEQ. This CDR3 has 15 amino acids.

In this sample, this clonotype turned up a few times. The chain joins TRBV4-2 to TRBJ2-1, with no clear D. The CDR3 totals 16 residues. Germline values: CDR1 LGHNA, CDR2 YNFKEQ. V was pared by 0 bases and J by 3 bases, with 12 bases between. The CDR3 loop is CASSQEGRRLYNEQFF. In DNA, the CDR3 is TGTGCCAGCAGCCAAGAGGGCAGGAGACTCTACAATGAGCAGTTCTTC.

This clonotype was seen only a few times. This chain connects TRBV7-2 to TRBJ2-7; D may be TRBD1 or TRBD2 (6 bases each). This CDR3 spans 13 amino acids. V was trimmed by 4 bases and J by 6 bases, leaving 13 bases between them. Germline V gives CDR1 SGHTA, CDR2 FQGNSA. CDR3 sequence (DNA): TGTGCCAGCAGCTCAGAACAGGGAGGCGAGCAGTACTTC. As protein: CASSSEQGGEQYF. The whole variable domain, filled in from reference TRBV7-2 and TRBJ2-7, reads GAGVSQSPSNKVTEKGKDVELRCDPISGHTALYWYRQSLGQGLEFLIYFQGNSAPDKSGLPSDRFSAERTGGSVSTLTIQRTQQEDSAVYLCASSSEQGGEQYFGPGTRLTVT.